This TCR beta chain was profiled in a study of control samples from healthy donors and cancer patients. Trimming at V came to 2 bases and at J to 8 bases, leaving 5 bases not matched to a gene. The CDR3 covers 14 residues. In germline, CDR1 is MDHEN, CDR2 SYDVKM. Profiled with immunoSEQ multiplex PCR; TCRdb holds only in-frame clones, not every one. The sample yields roughly 120,000 clones, 85% to 95% seen once. The chain employs TRBV28 and TRBJ1-5, with TRBD1 identical over 8 bases. Sequencing was performed on blood. This receptor was identified in a man aged 25-45 years in good health. CDR3 coding DNA: TGTGCCAGCAGTTTAGGACAGGGTCGAAAGCCCCAGCATTTT. Its translation: CASSLGQGRKPQHF.